This record looks at one T cell receptor beta chain sequence and its context. Primers: 60 Vbeta forward and 13 Jbeta reverse. The repertoire was sequenced with immunoSEQ multiplex PCR; TCRdb's copy has only in-frame clones and lacks some. The sample yields 85,000 to 130,000 clones, about 80% seen once. These data are taken from a study of cytomegalovirus exposure and HLA in healthy donors. The V and J ends lost 1 base and 8 bases, in that order; junction bases with no gene match: 5. CDR1 and CDR2 (germline): KGHSH, LQKENI. The length of the CDR3 is 15 residues. The TCR sequence derives from a man aged 55-75 years in good health and CMV-seropositive. Specimen: PBMCs. This chain uses TRBV18 with TRBJ1-4; 9 bases map to TRBD1. In DNA, the CDR3 is TGTGCCAGCTCACCACGACAGGGGGTCCGGGAAAAACTGTTTTTT. This codes for CASSPRQGVREKLFF.